These T cell receptor beta chains were read from a single sample in a study of human thymus T cells. Profiled with immunoSEQ multiplex PCR; TCRdb holds only in-frame clones, not every one. The repertoire includes some 130,000 clones, around 94% of them detected once, and more than 0.02% sits in the top ten. The source material was thymus tissue. These TCRs come from a boy under two years old with a congenital heart defect but otherwise immunologically healthy. The CDR3 runs from the conserved cysteine through the conserved F or W.

j_call v_call cdr3_aa
TRBJ1-1 TRBV28 CASSSRDSRGSEAFF
TRBJ2-7 TRBV7-2 CASSSDSYQIREQYF
TRBJ2-7 TRBV9 CASRFRISYEQYF
TRBJ2-5 TRBV9 CASSPGTSGQETQYF
TRBJ1-5 TRBV28 CASSGPRGHNQPQHF
TRBJ2-5 TRBV7-8 CASSYSPISQETQYF
TRBJ1-1 TRBV20-1 CSAGTTEAFF
TRBJ2-1 TRBV9 CASSQFQRGTLNEQFF
TRBJ2-5 TRBV10-3 CAISGTGLGETQYF
TRBJ1-2 TRBV30 CAWSVHFWTGRGGYTF